This is a list of T cell receptor beta chains from one sample in a study of shared clonotypes between healthy human individuals. Profiled with immunoSEQ multiplex PCR; TCRdb holds only in-frame clones, not every one. The sample lists around 330,000 clones; around 67% were seen once. Sequenced: memory CD4+ T cells sorted from blood. The receptors derive from a man aged 25-45 years in good health. Each CDR3 is given without its conserved first and last residue. The order of the fields is D gene, J gene, V gene, CDR3 length, CDR3 protein. A D gene is named only where the DNA matches it firmly.

>-|TRBJ2-7|TRBV7-2|10
ASSPNTYEQY
>TRBD1|TRBJ2-7|TRBV11-2|16
ASSPTNRDRGRSYEQY
>TRBD1|TRBJ2-7|TRBV10-1|15
ASSDSGARQGTYEQY
>TRBD1|TRBJ2-3|TRBV29-1|11
SLTTGSTDTQY
>-|TRBJ2-1|TRBV15|14
ATSRDSGGGYNEQF
>-|TRBJ2-4|TRBV27|14
ASSLRNPRDGNIQY
>-|TRBJ2-3|TRBV6-4|11
ASSDRSTDTQY
>-|TRBJ2-6|TRBV18|13
ASSPPHSGANVLT
>-|TRBJ2-2|TRBV19|11
ASGSPNTGELF
>-|TRBJ2-7|TRBV6-6|9
ASSLWGKQY
>-|TRBJ2-5|TRBV7-2|11
ASSPRRQQTQY
>TRBD1|TRBJ1-3|TRBV15|14
ATSRRDRGSGNTIY
>TRBD1|TRBJ2-3|TRBV9|14
ASGTGVRSGTDTQY
>-|TRBJ2-7|TRBV11-2|12
ASSITVSSYEQY
>TRBD1|TRBJ1-5|TRBV7-2|13
ASSFDTTGYQPQH
>-|TRBJ2-2|TRBV6-1|13
ASRGNLFGTGELF
>-|TRBJ1-4|TRBV5-4|13
ASSQTGTTNEKLF
>TRBD2|TRBJ2-7|TRBV18|13
ASSSAGVPNYEQY
>TRBD2|TRBJ2-3|TRBV7-9|16
ASSPSRLAGTSTDTQY
>-|TRBJ1-5|TRBV4-1|15
ASSLSWGEVSNQPQH
>-|TRBJ2-3|TRBV7-2|14
ASSLVSRGTADTQY
>-|TRBJ1-3|TRBV18|11
ASSPEIGNTIY
>-|TRBJ1-2|TRBV6-5|12
ASSYSPRNYGYT